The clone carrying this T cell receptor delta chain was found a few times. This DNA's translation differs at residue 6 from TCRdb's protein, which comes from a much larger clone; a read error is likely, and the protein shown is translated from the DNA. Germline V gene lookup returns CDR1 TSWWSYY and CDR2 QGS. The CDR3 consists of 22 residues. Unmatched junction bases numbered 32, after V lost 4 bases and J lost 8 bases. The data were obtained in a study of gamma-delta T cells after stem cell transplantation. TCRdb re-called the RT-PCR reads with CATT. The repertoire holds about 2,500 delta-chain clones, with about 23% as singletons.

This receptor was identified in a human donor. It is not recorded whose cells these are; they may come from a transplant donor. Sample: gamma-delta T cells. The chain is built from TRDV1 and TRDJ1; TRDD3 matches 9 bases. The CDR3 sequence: CALGVAVRYWGTDENEKQKLIF. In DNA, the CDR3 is TGTGCTCTTGGGGTCGCTGTTAGGTACTGGGGGACTGACGAAAATGAAAAGCAAAAACTCATCTTT.